Presented here are 5 T cell receptor beta chains from one specimen sequenced in a study of shared clonotypes between healthy human individuals. TCRdb keeps only in-frame clones here, not all; method: immunoSEQ multiplex PCR. This repertoire shows about 990,000 clones, roughly 74% found once; its top ten account for more than 0.55%. Source material: memory CD4+ T cells from PBMCs. The subset here: CD45RA-negative fraction. Receptors were obtained from a young man in good health. Some clones in this sample may be carry-over from other donors' samples.

The rearrangement links TRBV30 to TRBJ2-7; D perhaps matches TRBD2 (5 bases). The CDR3 extends over 13 amino acids. CDR1 and CDR2 (germline): GTSNPN, SVGIG (reference sequence). V was pared by 3 bases and J by 2 bases, with 11 bases between. The CDR3 sequence is CAWSPGLTYEQYF. The CDR3 bases are TGTGCCTGGAGCCCCGGACTCACCTACGAGCAGTACTTC.

The J gene is TRBJ1-3, the V gene TRBV5-1; D gene uncertain. This CDR3 has 14 amino acids. Between the trimmed V and J ends, which lost 0 bases and 4 bases, there was a span of 8 bases. Per the germline V gene, CDR1 is SGHRS and CDR2 is YFSETQ. This CDR3 reads CASSLAPRGNTIYF. CDR3 DNA: TGCGCCAGCAGCTTGGCCCCGCGGGGAAACACCATATATTTT.

The genes are TRBV5-1 and TRBJ2-7; tentative D call: TRBD2 (5 bases). The CDR3 totals 15 residues. Deletions cut 4 bases from V and 0 bases from J, with 14 bases between. Germline loops: CDR1 SGHRS, CDR2 YFSETQ. The CDR3 spells CASSAGTLLSYEQYF. The CDR3 nucleotides are TGCGCCAGCAGCGCGGGTACACTTCTCTCCTACGAGCAGTACTTC.

This clone was seen many times. The V gene is TRBV10-2, the J gene TRBJ2-7; TRBD2 matches 7 bases. Germline trimming cut 4 bases from V and 3 bases from J; bases unmatched to any gene: 3. Germline V gene sequence: CDR1 WSHSY, CDR2 SAAADI. The CDR3 has 13 amino acids. The CDR3 is CASSVPSGYEQYF. The CDR3 bases are TGCGCCAGCAGTGTGCCTAGCGGCTACGAGCAGTACTTC.

Concerning this clone: This may come from a read error, since a much larger clone is one base off. CDR3 region: CASSRRTGELFF. DNA for the CDR3: TGTGCCAGCAGCCGTCGGACCGGGGAGCTGTTTTTT. This rearrangement joins TRBV7-2 to TRBJ2-2; D is uncertain. The CDR3 has 12 amino acids. Germline CDR1 is SGHTA and CDR2 is FQGNSA. The V and J ends lost 5 bases and 5 bases respectively, with 6 bases between them.